This TCR beta chain is drawn from a study of cytomegalovirus exposure and HLA in healthy donors. Study observations and caveats: Reportedly, cytomegalovirus status was diagnosed with high sensitivity and specificity. A later analysis linked a missense DCLRE1C variant to TCR beta V- and J-gene trimming.

Trimming pared 5 bases from V and 0 bases from J, leaving 14 bases between. This CDR3 is 15 amino acids long. The germline V gene has CDR1 GTSNPN and CDR2 SVGIG (reference sequence). As to this clone: Its target is unknown.

PCR used 60 Vbeta primers and 13 Jbeta primers. Produced via immunoSEQ multiplex PCR; TCRdb's table is partial and in-frame only. This sample's clone table lists 40,000 to 60,000 clones. J is TRBJ2-4 and V is TRBV30; a possible D gene is TRBD1 (6 bases). The sample comprised PBMCs. The clonotype originates from a male donor in good health and CMV-seropositive. The DNA of the CDR3 is TGTGCCTGGGGGGACAAGTCGTTAGCCAAAAACATTCAGTACTTC. It yields the protein CAWGDKSLAKNIQYF. Drawing the rest from reference TRBV30 and TRBJ2-4, the complete variable domain is SQTIHQWPATLVQPVGSPLSLECTVEGTSNPNLYWYRQAAGRGLQLLFYSVGIGQISSEVPQNLSASRPQDRQFILSSKKLLLSDSGFYLCAWGDKSLAKNIQYFGAGTRLSVL.